The source of this T cell receptor beta chain is a study of cytomegalovirus exposure and HLA in healthy donors. Study-level results: Published work reported that the classifier diagnosed cytomegalovirus status with high specificity and sensitivity. For most TCR sequences rarity was the rule, although some public TCRs occurred in many donors. The study put under 200 TCR beta chains on its list as cytomegalovirus-associated.

The CDR3 covers 16 residues. V was pared by 2 bases and J by 5 bases, with 9 bases of the junction left unmatched. CDR1 and CDR2 (germline): SEHNR, FQNEAQ (reference sequence). In regard to this clone: Its antigen remains unidentified.

The data were produced by immunoSEQ multiplex PCR, yet TCRdb's version contains in-frame clones alone and is incomplete. The sample comprises 55,000 to 75,000 clones, around 95% of which are singletons, and 4% to 5.5% rests with the top ten. The donors were part of the validation cohort, which consisted of about 120 subjects and was separate from the first cohort of hundreds of subjects. The chain couples TRBV7-9 to TRBJ1-2; 9 nucleotides line up with TRBD1. The TCR comes from a man aged 18 to 30 in good health and CMV-seropositive. The sequenced sample consisted of PBMCs. For the CDR3, the DNA is TGTGCCAGCAGCTTACTCCGGGACAGGGAGGGATATGGCTACACCTTC. As protein: CASSLLRDREGYGYTF. The full variable domain, rest sourced from reference TRBV7-9 and TRBJ1-2, is DTGVSQNPRHKITKRGQNVTFRCDPISEHNRLYWYRQTLGQGPEFLTYFQNEAQLEKSRLLSDRFSAERPKGSFSTLEIQRTEQGDSAMYLCASSLLRDREGYGYTFGSGTRLTVV.